These 27 T cell receptor beta chains came from one sample sequenced in a study of post-analysis software for immune sequencing data (dated by TCRdb to about 2015). These receptors have no identified antigens. The full study reports these points: Patients showed significantly higher frequencies than controls for several TRBV segments, among them TRBV5-6, TRBV5-1 and TRBV20-1.

Library construction relied on PCR. Sequencing was carried out with an Illumina HiSeq 2500. Unique molecular identifiers were incorporated into TCR beta cDNA libraries to reduce PCR and sequencing biases. The public reads were reanalyzed by TCRdb: fastp trimming at Q25, MiXCR alignment, in-frame beta chains only. A single entry per CDR3 protein holds the most common genes and DNA from its merged rows. A total of roughly 580,000 distinct CDR3 sequences appear in this sample, about 40% of them only once. The ten largest clones take up approximately 1.7% of the sample. The sequencing sample was made of blood. Receptors originate from a girl between 10 and 17 years old with multiple sclerosis.

This clonotype appeared many times. This chain connects TRBV25-1 to TRBJ2-7; perhaps TRBD1 as D (6 bases). V lost 1 base and J 6 bases, leaving 16 bases between the germline ends. The CDR3 contains 15 residues. Germline-derived CDR1 and CDR2 are MGHDK and SYGVNS. The CDR3 sequence: CASSEFMGQGGEQYF. CDR3 nucleotide sequence: TGTGCCAGCAGTGAATTTATGGGACAAGGAGGCGAGCAGTACTTC.

The CDR3 is CSAESGRAAPGETQYF. CDR3 nucleotides: TGCAGTGCTGAGTCTGGTCGAGCGGCCCCCGGAGAGACCCAGTACTTC. The chain carries TRBV20-1 and TRBJ2-5; possibly TRBD2 for D (5 bases). V lost 5 bases, J lost 4 bases, and 23 bases lay in between. Germline V CDR1 and CDR2: DFQATT, SNEGSKA (reference sequence). The CDR3 length is 16 residues.

The V gene is TRBV5-1, the J gene TRBJ2-7; possible D gene TRBD1, 5 bases. The CDR3 is 16 residues long. Trimming stripped 0 bases from V and 7 bases from J, with 20 bases between. Germline-derived CDR1 and CDR2 are SGHRS and YFSETQ. CDR3 amino acids: CASSLDVQGLPNEQYF. The CDR3 DNA is TGCGCCAGCAGCTTGGATGTGCAGGGATTACCGAATGAGCAGTACTTC.

The V and J genes are TRBV6-5 and TRBJ1-2; TRBD1 aligns across 8 bases. The CDR3 is 14 amino acids. Germline V CDR1 and CDR2: MNHEY, SVGAGI. Losses at the gene ends were 6 bases for V and 5 bases for J; bases not matched to a gene: 8. This chain's CDR3 is CASRRRTGSYGYTF. The DNA of the CDR3 is TGTGCCAGCAGGCGTCGGACAGGGAGTTATGGCTACACCTTC.

This clonotype was seen just once. The chain uses TRBV25-1 and TRBJ2-7, with a weak D call TRBD1 (6 bases). V lost 3 bases, J lost 6 bases, and 12 bases lay in between. This CDR3 has 13 residues. Germline lookup yields CDR1 MGHDK and CDR2 SYGVNS. CDR3 DNA sequence: TGTGCCAGCAGTGAGGCCAGGGGCTCCGAGCAGTACTTC. Its protein is CASSEARGSEQYF.

This clonotype has just a few counts. The CDR3: CASSLEGVEAFF. The CDR3 DNA reads TGCGCCAGCAGCTTGGAGGGGGTTGAAGCTTTCTTT. V is TRBV5-1 and J is TRBJ1-1; weak D call: TRBD1 (6 bases). The germline CDR1 and CDR2 sequences are SGHRS and YFSETQ. This CDR3 comprises 12 residues. Between the trimmed V and J ends, which lost 0 bases and 7 bases, there was a span of 7 bases.

In regard to this clonotype: At one of its ends the junction is not consistent with the germline gene, which may arise from a read error. This chain joins TRBV7-7 and TRBJ2-1, with D perhaps TRBD2 (5 bases). The CDR3 is 16 amino acids. Germline V lookup: CDR1 SSHAT, CDR2 FNYEAQ (reference sequence). CDR3 coding DNA: TGTGCTAGCAGCTTAGGTCTCGGGGTCACCTACAATGAGCAGTTCTTC. It codes for CASSLGLGVTYNEQFF.

Only a few counts were recorded for this clonotype. The chain uses TRBV29-1 and TRBJ1-5; tentative D call: TRBD1 (5 bases). There are 13 residues in the CDR3. From germline, CDR1 is SQVTM and CDR2 ANQGSEA. The ends were cut back, 7 bases at V and 0 bases at J, with 10 bases in the middle. The DNA for the CDR3 is TGCAGCGCACAGGAAAATAGCAATCAGCCCCAGCATTTT. This translates into CSAQENSNQPQHF.

This rearrangement joins TRBV12-3 or TRBV12-4 to TRBJ2-5; TRBD1 is a possible D gene (6 bases). The V gene lost 4 bases and the J gene lost 5 bases, with 8 bases spanning the gap. The CDR3 loop spans 12 amino acids. The CDR3 DNA reads as TGTGCCAGCAGTTATCAGGGGGAGACCCAGTACTTC. Residues: CASSYQGETQYF.

This chain links TRBV20-1 with TRBJ2-3; 7 positions agree with TRBD1. Losses at the gene ends were 1 base for V and 4 bases for J; bases not matched to a gene: 8. Per germline, CDR1 DFQATT and CDR2 SNEGSKA (reference sequence). The CDR3 runs to 15 residues. The CDR3 nucleotides read TGCAGTGCTAGAGGGGACAGCCAGGGCGCAGATACGCAGTATTTT. Translation gives CSARGDSQGADTQYF.

The chain is built from TRBV5-1 and TRBJ2-5, with 13 bases lining up with TRBD2. Germline CDR1 and CDR2: SGHRS and YFSETQ. The CDR3 is made up of 16 amino acids. J gave up 2 bases and V 7 bases, and 8 bases lay outside the gene matches. The CDR3 reads CASAPVLAGGQETQYF. The DNA for the CDR3 is TGCGCCAGCGCCCCCGTACTAGCGGGGGGGCAAGAGACCCAGTACTTC.

The CDR3 bases are TGTGCCAGCAGTTACTCGGCGGTCACTGAAGCTTTCTTT. Its translation: CASSYSAVTEAFF. The rearrangement joins TRBV6-5 to TRBJ1-1; D is undetermined. The V and J ends lost 0 bases and 4 bases respectively, with 6 bases between them. Germline V gene lookup returns CDR1 MNHEY and CDR2 SVGAGI. The CDR3 sequence is 13 residues long.

This clonotype has more than one count but fewer than ten. The chain joins TRBV28 to TRBJ2-2; D is perhaps TRBD2 (6 bases). The CDR3 length is 14 residues. In germline, CDR1 is MDHEN, CDR2 SYDVKM. CDR3 loop: CAGREATNTGELFF. Here the CDR3 DNA reads TGTGCGGGAAGGGAGGCAACGAACACCGGGGAGCTGTTTTTT.

This clonotype was recorded a few times. This chain connects TRBV5-1 to TRBJ2-7; D is possibly TRBD1 (5 bases). This CDR3 region has 15 residues. Trimming removed 4 bases at V and 3 bases at J, with 17 bases between. The germline V gene encodes CDR1 SGHRS and CDR2 YFSETQ. The CDR3 DNA sequence: TGCGCCAGCAGCCTACAAACGGCCCAGGGCTACGAGCAGTACTTC. It translates to CASSLQTAQGYEQYF.

V and J are TRBV10-3 and TRBJ1-5; a weak D match, TRBD1 (5 bases). V lost 6 bases and J 0 bases, leaving 9 bases between the germline ends. Germline assignment: CDR1 ENHRY and CDR2 SYGVKD. The CDR3 length is 14 residues. The CDR3 region is CAISGTASNQPQHF. In DNA, the CDR3 is TGTGCCATCAGCGGGACCGCTAGCAATCAGCCCCAGCATTTT.

This sequence joins TRBV12-3 or TRBV12-4 and TRBJ1-5; D is unresolved. Trimming shortened V by 2 bases and J by 6 bases, and 8 bases separated the two germline ends. The CDR3 is made up of 13 amino acids. The CDR3 nucleotides read TGTGCCAGCAGTTTATCGGTAGTTCAGCCCCAGCATTTT. Its translation: CASSLSVVQPQHF.

The CDR3 loop is CATSFGTSAGGDTQYF. The CDR3 DNA follows: TGTGCCACCAGTTTTGGGACTAGCGCCGGGGGAGATACGCAGTATTTT. This chain joins TRBV24-1 and TRBJ2-3; 10 nucleotides align to TRBD2. This CDR3 has 16 residues. The germline gives CDR1 KGHDR, CDR2 SFDVKD. With 6 bases clipped from V and 5 bases from J, the junction kept 10 bases outside the gene matches.

J is TRBJ2-1 and V is TRBV5-5, with D tentatively TRBD1 or TRBD2 (5 bases each). The germline gives CDR1 SGHKS, CDR2 YYEKEE (reference sequence). Trimming took off 4 bases at V and 4 bases at J, with 18 bases between the two ends. The length of the CDR3 is 16 residues. CDR3: CASSRWGTSGYNEQFF. CDR3 sequence (DNA): TGTGCCAGCAGCCGTTGGGGGACGAGTGGGTACAATGAGCAGTTCTTC.

Comment on this clonotype: At one end, the junction sequence differs from germline, possibly due to a read error. V usage is TRBV3-1 and J usage is TRBJ2-1, with TRBD2 matching over 14 bases. Germline V lookup: CDR1 LGHDT, CDR2 YNNKEL (reference sequence). The CDR3 totals 17 residues. This CDR3 is CASSHPRLAGGYNGQFF. The DNA for the CDR3 is TGTGCCAGCAGCCATCCCCGACTAGCGGGAGGGTACAATGGGCAGTTCTTC.

A note on this clonotype: One end of the junction fails to match germline, which may point to a read error. The rearrangement uses TRBV11-1 and TRBJ2-2; 7 bases fit TRBD1. The CDR3 is 16 residues long. The germline CDR1 and CDR2 sequences are SGHAT and FQDESV (reference sequence). CDR3 DNA: TGTGCCAGCAGCTCCCGGGACAGACACCACACCGGGGAGCGGTTTTTT. This translates into CASSSRDRHHTGERFF.

The table lists this clonotype with a few counts. V and J are TRBV7-8 and TRBJ2-4; 7 nucleotides align to TRBD2. CDR3 size: 17 residues. Germline CDR1 SGHVS, CDR2 FQNEAQ. J was trimmed by 0 bases and V by 0 bases; bases with no gene match: 5. This CDR3 is CASSLARLAVAKNIQYF. CDR3 bases: TGTGCCAGCAGCTTAGCTAGGCTAGCGGTAGCCAAAAACATTCAGTACTTC.

The chain is built from TRBV25-1 and TRBJ2-7; 9 bases agree with TRBD1. V dropped 5 bases and J dropped 4; count of bases not matched to a gene: 12. The CDR3 totals 16 residues. From germline, CDR1 is MGHDK and CDR2 SYGVNS. For the CDR3, the DNA is TGTGCCAGCAGTAACCCCGGGACAGGGATAAATTACGAGCAGTACTTC. Amino acids: CASSNPGTGINYEQYF.

This rearrangement joins TRBV10-3 to TRBJ1-1; weak D call: TRBD1 (5 bases). V lost 0 bases to trimming and J lost 1 base, with 9 bases between them. This CDR3 comprises 15 residues. Per the germline V gene, CDR1 is ENHRY and CDR2 is SYGVKD. CDR3: CAISESKGTNTEAFF. In DNA form, the CDR3 reads TGTGCCATCAGTGAGTCGAAGGGGACGAACACTGAAGCTTTCTTT.

The DNA of the CDR3 is TGTGCCAGCAGTTCGACCGGGACTAGCTCTCACTACGAGCAGTACTTC. It translates to CASSSTGTSSHYEQYF. The chain links TRBV12-3 or TRBV12-4 to TRBJ2-5; 9 bases agree with TRBD2. The J call may be in error: the DNA end matches TRBJ2-7 better. CDR3 length: 16 amino acids.

The chain has TRBV5-1 and TRBJ2-2; TRBD1 might be the D (5 bases). V was cut by 0 bases and J by 6 bases, with 15 bases left in between. CDR1 SGHRS and CDR2 YFSETQ come from the germline V gene. The CDR3 sequence is 16 residues long. In nucleotides, the CDR3 is TGCGCCAGCAGCTTGGAGGCAGGGTCTGATTCCGGGGAGCTGTTTTTT. Translation gives CASSLEAGSDSGELFF.

This clonotype was seen a handful of times. The CDR3 sequence is CASSLVSRYEQYF. CDR3 DNA: TGTGCCAGCAGCTTAGTAAGTAGATACGAGCAGTACTTC. The genes are TRBV11-2 and TRBJ2-7; D is unclear. V lost 1 base and J 4 bases, leaving 8 bases between the germline ends. The CDR3 extends over 13 amino acids. Germline V gene lookup returns CDR1 SGHAT and CDR2 FQNNGV.

This clonotype is a singleton in its sample. The chain carries TRBV20-1 and TRBJ2-5, with D tentatively TRBD1 or TRBD2 (6 bases each). The DNA end is more similar to TRBJ2-7, so the J call may be wrong. Germline values: CDR1 DFQATT, CDR2 SNEGSKA (reference sequence). The length of the CDR3 is 14 residues. For the CDR3, the DNA is TGCAGTGCTAGAGCAAGGGGGGAAATCTACGAGCAGTACTTC. Translating it yields CSARARGEIYEQYF.